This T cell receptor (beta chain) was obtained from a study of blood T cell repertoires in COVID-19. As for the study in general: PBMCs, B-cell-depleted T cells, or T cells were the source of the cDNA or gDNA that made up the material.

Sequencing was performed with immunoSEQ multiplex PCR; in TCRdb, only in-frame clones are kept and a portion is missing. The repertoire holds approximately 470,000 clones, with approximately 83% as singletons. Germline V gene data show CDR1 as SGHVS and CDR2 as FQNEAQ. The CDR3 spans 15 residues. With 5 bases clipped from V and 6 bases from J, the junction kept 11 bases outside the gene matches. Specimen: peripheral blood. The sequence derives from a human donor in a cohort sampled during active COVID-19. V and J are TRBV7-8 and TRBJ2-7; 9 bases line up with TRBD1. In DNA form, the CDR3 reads TGTGCCAGCAGCGTCCGACAGGGGGGAATTGGCGAGCAGTACTTC. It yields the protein CASSVRQGGIGEQYF.